Listed here are 19 T cell receptor beta chains from one sample, sequenced in a study of blood T cell repertoires in COVID-19. Sequencing was performed with immunoSEQ multiplex PCR; in TCRdb, only in-frame clones are kept and a portion is missing. The data hold about 230,000 clones, with approximately 90% observed a single time. The sample comprised PBMCs or T cells enriched from blood (not recorded which). The source is a woman in her forties with acute COVID-19.

The chain links TRBV6-2 or TRBV6-3 to TRBJ2-2; 9 bases map to TRBD2. Germline CDR1 MNHEY, CDR2 SVGEGT. The CDR3 runs to 19 residues. Trimming removed 6 bases from V and 0 bases from J; junction bases left unmatched: 14. The CDR3 DNA reads as TGTGCCAGCAGCGGGCGTCTAGCGGGGAGAATGACGAACACCGGGGAGCTGTTTTTT. Residues: CASSGRLAGRMTNTGELFF.

The chain uses TRBV11-2 and TRBJ2-6; TRBD1 aligns across 7 bases. Germline V lookup: CDR1 SGHAT, CDR2 FQNNGV. The length of the CDR3 is 15 residues. J lost 4 bases, V lost 6 bases, and 6 bases had no gene match. Here the CDR3 reads CASSRDSGGANVLTF. In DNA form, the CDR3 reads TGTGCCAGCAGTCGGGACAGCGGCGGGGCCAACGTCCTGACTTTC.

The gene calls are TRBV10-1 and TRBJ2-1; TRBD1 matches 9 bases. The CDR3 contains 14 residues. Trimming cost V 4 bases and J 7 bases; bases outside gene matches: 5. Germline V lookup: CDR1 WNHNN, CDR2 SYGVQD (reference sequence). CDR3 coding DNA: TGCGCCAGCAGTGGAGGACAGGGGTTGAATGAGCAGTTCTTC. Translated, it gives CASSGGQGLNEQFF.

The rearrangement uses TRBV6-4 and TRBJ2-1, with D perhaps matching TRBD2 (6 bases). Germline V gives CDR1 MRHNA, CDR2 SNTAGT. V was trimmed by 3 bases and J by 6 bases, leaving 15 bases between them. The CDR3 sequence is 15 residues long. The DNA of the CDR3 is TGTGCCAGCAGTGATGGCGGGAAGGGTCTCAATGAGCAGTTCTTC. Translated: CASSDGGKGLNEQFF.

This chain connects TRBV19 to TRBJ1-5; 7 positions agree with TRBD1. CDR1 is LNHDA and CDR2 is SQIVND in the germline V gene (reference sequence). V trimming: 3 bases; J trimming: 2 bases; junction bases outside the gene matches: 4. CDR3 size: 15 residues. CDR3 sequence: CASSIDQGGNQPQHF. CDR3 nucleotide sequence: TGTGCCAGTAGTATCGATCAGGGGGGCAATCAGCCCCAGCATTTT.

The J gene is TRBJ2-2, the V gene TRBV6-5, with 11 bases identical to TRBD1. This CDR3 has 15 amino acids. V lost 5 bases and J lost 6; bases outside the gene matches: 5. The germline CDR1 and CDR2 sequences are MNHEY and SVGAGI. The CDR3 nucleotides read TGTGCCAGCAGTCCTGGGGGACAGGGGGCCGGGGAGCTGTTTTTT. Translating gives CASSPGGQGAGELFF.

Of note for this clone: Other DNA sequences from this sample encode an identical CDR3 as well. The chain recombines TRBV4-3 with TRBJ1-5, with D maybe TRBD1 (6 bases). This CDR3 spans 15 amino acids. The germline V gene has CDR1 LGHNA and CDR2 YSLEER. Trimming left V 0 bases short and J 5 bases short, with 11 bases between. The CDR3 DNA follows: TGCGCCAGCAGCCAAGATGTACAGGGAGATCAGCCCCAGCATTTT. The encoded protein is CASSQDVQGDQPQHF.

V gene TRBV18 combines with J gene TRBJ1-1; the match to TRBD1 covers 7 bases. The germline CDR1 and CDR2 sequences are KGHSH and LQKENI. The J segment lost 0 bases and the V segment lost 2 bases, leaving 15 bases of the junction unmatched. The CDR3 length is 19 residues. The CDR3 DNA reads as TGTGCCAGCTCACCATGGGCTGGACAGGACTTCATCATGAACACTGAAGCTTTCTTT. The encoded protein is CASSPWAGQDFIMNTEAFF.

This clone was detected only once. V usage is TRBV29-1 and J usage is TRBJ1-2; 9 bases line up with TRBD1. The CDR3 runs to 14 residues. With V trimmed by 4 bases and J by 3 bases, 6 bases remained unmatched. Germline loops: CDR1 SQVTM, CDR2 ANQGSEA. The CDR3 loop is CSVGGTGSDYGYTF. CDR3 in DNA: TGCAGCGTTGGAGGGACAGGGTCCGACTATGGCTACACCTTC.

The genes are TRBV5-6 and TRBJ2-3; tentatively, D is TRBD2 (6 bases). The V end lost 0 bases, the J end lost 5 bases, and 19 bases lay between the germline ends. Germline lookup yields CDR1 SGHDT and CDR2 YYEEEE. This CDR3 comprises 17 residues. CDR3 nucleotide sequence: TGTGCCAGCAGCTTGGACGGCCGTTCCTACGGGGGAGATACGCAGTATTTT. It translates to CASSLDGRSYGGDTQYF.

V gene TRBV6-2 or TRBV6-3 combines with J gene TRBJ1-2; D is uncertain. The CDR3 totals 14 residues. The germline gives CDR1 MNHEY, CDR2 SVGEGT. V was trimmed by 5 bases and J by 4 bases, leaving 14 bases between them. CDR3 DNA sequence: TGTGCCAGCAGTCTTGACTTTCGATTCTATGGCTACACCTTC. Its translation is CASSLDFRFYGYTF.

The genes are TRBV10-2 and TRBJ1-2; D unclear. V was cut by 6 bases and J by 5 bases, with 13 bases left in between. Germline-derived CDR1 and CDR2 are WSHSY and SAAADI. This CDR3 region has 13 residues. The CDR3 DNA sequence: TGCGCCAGCAGGGCCCCGGGGTCGTATGGCTACACCTTC. This encodes CASRAPGSYGYTF.

The V call is TRBV27, the J call TRBJ1-1, with D possibly matching TRBD1 (5 bases). The CDR3 spans 12 residues. Trimming removed 8 bases from V and 1 base from J, with 8 bases in between. Germline V gene sequence: CDR1 MNHEY, CDR2 SMNVEV (reference sequence). CDR3 coding DNA: TGTGCCAGCTCAGACAGGAACACTGAAGCTTTCTTT. It codes for CASSDRNTEAFF.

V gene TRBV11-2 combines with J gene TRBJ1-1; D gene unclear. V was clipped by 2 bases and J by 4 bases, with 11 bases between them. The CDR3 runs to 14 residues. CDR1 SGHAT and CDR2 FQNNGV come from the germline V gene. CDR3 residues: CASSLSSVITEAFF. The CDR3 DNA reads TGTGCCAGCAGCTTATCTTCCGTTATCACTGAAGCTTTCTTT. The full variable domain, in which reference TRBV11-2 and TRBJ1-1 provide the parts outside the CDR3, is EAGVAQSPRYKIIEKRQSVAFWCNPISGHATLYWYQQILGQGPKLLIQFQNNGVVDDSQLPKDRFSAERLKGVDSTLKIQPAKLEDSAVYLCASSLSSVITEAFFGQGTRLTVV.

V usage is TRBV7-2 and J usage is TRBJ2-5; TRBD2 agrees at 9 bases. CDR3 length equals 16 residues. Germline V CDR1 and CDR2: SGHTA, FQGNSA. The junction had 8 bases not matched to a gene; V was cut back by 1 base and J by 5 bases. The CDR3 DNA reads TGTGCCAGCAGCTTAGGGACTAGCGTCGTCGGTGAGACCCAGTACTTC. Protein: CASSLGTSVVGETQYF.

The rearrangement uses TRBV20-1 and TRBJ1-2; D is unresolved. V was shortened by 3 bases and J by 7 bases, with 18 bases between the two germline ends. Germline CDR1 DFQATT, CDR2 SNEGSKA (reference sequence). The CDR3 has 14 amino acids. CDR3 residues: CSASLIFGGAGYTF. The CDR3 nucleotides read TGCAGTGCTAGTTTGATCTTTGGAGGTGCTGGCTACACCTTC.

V usage is TRBV4-3 and J usage is TRBJ1-6; D is ambiguous. The CDR3 sequence is 16 residues long. Germline lookup yields CDR1 LGHNA and CDR2 YSLEER. Trimming took 1 base from V and 1 from J, leaving 8 bases between them. CDR3 bases: TGCGCCAGCAGCCAAGTTGAGGGTTCCTATAATTCACCCCTCCACTTT. Residues: CASSQVEGSYNSPLHF.

The CDR3 nucleotides are TGTGCCAGCAGCCGTGGCGCATTGCCGGGGGGCTACACCTTC. Protein: CASSRGALPGGYTF. The chain uses TRBV11-2 and TRBJ1-2; D gene ambiguous. Trimming pared 5 bases from V and 8 bases from J, leaving 18 bases between. Looked up from germline, CDR1 is SGHAT and CDR2 is FQNNGV. CDR3 length: 14 amino acids. The variable domain in full, completed from reference TRBV11-2 and TRBJ1-2, reads EAGVAQSPRYKIIEKRQSVAFWCNPISGHATLYWYQQILGQGPKLLIQFQNNGVVDDSQLPKDRFSAERLKGVDSTLKIQPAKLEDSAVYLCASSRGALPGGYTFGSGTRLTVV.

The chain combines TRBV2 with TRBJ1-5; D remains ambiguous. Looked up from germline, CDR1 is SNHLY and CDR2 is FYNNEI. V dropped 3 bases and J dropped 9 bases, with 15 bases sitting between them. This CDR3 has 14 amino acids. As DNA, the CDR3 is TGTGCCAGCAGTGATGGCGGCAGCCTTTGGCCCCAGCATTTT. Its protein product is CASSDGGSLWPQHF.